A selection of T cell receptor beta chains follows, all from one sample in a study of blood T cell repertoires in COVID-19. Sequencing used immunoSEQ multiplex PCR; TCRdb keeps in-frame clones, though not all of them. The table lists around 400,000 clones, roughly 87% of them singletons. The sequenced material came from PBMCs or T cells enriched from blood (not recorded which). The receptor source for this set is a woman between 50 and 59 years old who had recovered from COVID-19. The CDR3 runs from the conserved cysteine through the conserved F or W. Fields, in order: CDR3 DNA, CDR3 protein, V gene, clone size, D gene, J gene. D genes are given only for firm matches. The size entry is marked missing in some rows and otherwise reads once, few, many or a size class.

TGCGCCAGCAGCTCGTTCTCCGGGGAGGAACAAGAGACCCAGTACTTC CASSSFSGEEQETQYF TRBV5-1 NA NA TRBJ2-5
TGTGCCAGCAGATTAGGGTTGGGGGCGGGCACTGAAGCTTTCTTT CASRLGLGAGTEAFF TRBV7-2 NA NA TRBJ1-1
TGTGCCAGCAGCTTAAGCGACAGGTCCATGAACACTGAAGCTTTCTTT CASSLSDRSMNTEAFF TRBV5-4 NA NA TRBJ1-1
TGTGCCAGCAGCTTAGGCTGGCAGGCCCCGAACACTGAAGCTTTCTTT CASSLGWQAPNTEAFF TRBV7-2 few NA TRBJ1-1
TGTGCCAGCAGCTTCACTAGTACTTGGTCCGGGGAGCTGTTTTTT CASSFTSTWSGELFF TRBV7-2 NA NA TRBJ2-2
TGTGCCAGCAGTTTAACGGCGAACACCGGGGAGCTGTTTTTT CASSLTANTGELFF TRBV27 NA NA TRBJ2-2
TGTGCCAGCAGCTTAACTAGCGGGACCTACAATGAGCAGTTCTTC CASSLTSGTYNEQFF TRBV7-8 NA TRBD2 TRBJ2-1
TGTGCCAGCAGTTCAGGGAGGGTAGACATTCAGTACTTC CASSSGRVDIQYF TRBV9 NA TRBD2 TRBJ2-4
TGCGCCAGCAGATTAACTAGCGGGGGGATTCCTCCTACGCAGTATTTT CASRLTSGGIPPTQYF TRBV5-1 NA TRBD2 TRBJ2-3
TGTGCCTTGGACAGGGGAAACTATGGCTACACCTTC CALDRGNYGYTF TRBV30 NA TRBD1 TRBJ1-2
TGTGCCAGCAGCCCCCCGACATCCCAAGAGACCCAGTACTTC CASSPPTSQETQYF TRBV25-1 NA NA TRBJ2-5
TGTGCCAGCAGCGTCGGTATCGAAAGCTCCTACGAGCAGTACTTC CASSVGIESSYEQYF TRBV9 NA NA TRBJ2-7
TGTGCCAGCAGTATACTCGGGACAGGGAGTCAGCCCCAGCATTTT CASSILGTGSQPQHF TRBV2 once TRBD1 TRBJ1-5
TGCGCCAGCAGCCCCGGGACAGGAGGAAACACCATATATTTT CASSPGTGGNTIYF TRBV5-1 NA TRBD1 TRBJ1-3
TGCGCCAGCAGCCTGTATCCGACTAATGAAAAACTGTTTTTT CASSLYPTNEKLFF TRBV5-1 NA NA TRBJ1-4
TGTGCTTTGAAGGGACTAATAATAGGGGGCTACACCTTC CALKGLIIGGYTF TRBV30 once NA TRBJ1-2
TGCGCCAGCAGCTTGGTGGGACACCTTCAAGCCCCAGATACGCAGTATTTT CASSLVGHLQAPDTQYF TRBV5-1 NA NA TRBJ2-3
TGTGCCACCAGCAGAGTAGATTGGGAGAAACGACCCTATGGCTACACCTTC CATSRVDWEKRPYGYTF TRBV15 NA NA TRBJ1-2
TGTGCCAGCAGCTTCAGATGGAACACTGAAGCTTTCTTT CASSFRWNTEAFF TRBV7-2 NA NA TRBJ1-1
TGTGCCAGCAGTTACGGGTCCGGGAGGAACTATGGCTACACCTTC CASSYGSGRNYGYTF TRBV6-5 few NA TRBJ1-2
TGCGCCAGCAGCTTGGTTTGGCGGGGGACCTCCCGAACAACCTACAATGAGCAGTTCTTC CASSLVWRGTSRTTYNEQFF TRBV5-1 NA TRBD2 TRBJ2-1
TGTGCCAGCAGCGAACAGGACAGGGTAACTGAAGCTTTCTTT CASSEQDRVTEAFF TRBV25-1 once TRBD1 TRBJ1-1
TGCGCCAGCAGCTTGACCCTAGACAGGAAAAATAACTATGGCTACACCTTC CASSLTLDRKNNYGYTF TRBV5-1 NA NA TRBJ1-2
TGTGCCAGCAGTTTAACGCGAAATCAGCCCCAGCATTTT CASSLTRNQPQHF TRBV28 NA NA TRBJ1-5
TGTGCCAGCAGCCCCCGGGTGTTGCATCACGGCTACACCTTC CASSPRVLHHGYTF TRBV7-2 NA NA TRBJ1-2
TGCGCCAGCAGTGTATCAGGGGAGAGGCCCCAGCATTTT CASSVSGERPQHF TRBV10-2 NA NA TRBJ1-5
TGTGCCAGCAGCTCCCTAAGTCCCACTGAAGCTTTCTTT CASSSLSPTEAFF TRBV6-5 NA NA TRBJ1-1
TGTGCCAGCAGCTCTCGCGGGGGGATTGAGACCCAGTACTTC CASSSRGGIETQYF TRBV7-9 NA TRBD2 TRBJ2-5
TGTGCCAGCAGTTACGGGAAGACAGGGGGGAATTCACCCCTCCACTTT CASSYGKTGGNSPLHF TRBV6-5 NA TRBD1 TRBJ1-6
TGTGCCAGCAGTACACTTAGGGGGGGCTTTGGGGAGCCCCAGCATTTT CASSTLRGGFGEPQHF TRBV6-4 NA NA TRBJ1-5
TGTGCCAGCAGCCGAGAGGGACAGGCTAACTATGGCTACACCTTC CASSREGQANYGYTF TRBV5-4 NA TRBD1 TRBJ1-2
TGTGCCAGCACAGGCTGGAACACTGAAGCTTTCTTT CASTGWNTEAFF TRBV21-1 NA NA TRBJ1-1
TGTGCCAGCAGCCTAGGGTACAGGGGGCCGTCCCCAGCTTTCTTT CASSLGYRGPSPAFF TRBV11-2 few TRBD1 TRBJ1-1
TGTGCCAGCAGCCAAGGGAGACAGGCTAACTATGGCTACACCTTC CASSQGRQANYGYTF TRBV14 NA NA TRBJ1-2
TGTGCCAGCAGGACAGACAGTTTCTATGGCTACACCTTC CASRTDSFYGYTF TRBV6-5 NA NA TRBJ1-2
TGCAGCGTTGTTGGCAGGGCTCACTACAATGAGCAGTTCTTC CSVVGRAHYNEQFF TRBV29-1 NA NA TRBJ2-1
TGTGCCAGCAGGACGGGACAGGAGTATGGCTACACCTTC CASRTGQEYGYTF TRBV6-5 NA TRBD1 TRBJ1-2
TGCGCCAGCAGCCCACAGCCGGAAACGAGAATTCAGTACTTC CASSPQPETRIQYF TRBV4-3 NA NA TRBJ2-4
TGTGCCAGTAGTCGACAGGGAGGCGCTGACACCGGGGAGCTGTTTTTT CASSRQGGADTGELFF TRBV19 NA NA TRBJ2-2
TGTGCCAGCAGACTTCAGGGTTTCGGCTACACCTTC CASRLQGFGYTF TRBV6-5 NA NA TRBJ1-2
TGTGCCAGTGGAACCATACCGGGACTAGTAATCTATGAGCAGTTCTTC CASGTIPGLVIYEQFF TRBV19 NA TRBD2 TRBJ2-1
TGTGCCAGCAGCTTACGGGTTGGCGGGACTGACGAGCAGTACTTC CASSLRVGGTDEQYF TRBV7-2 NA NA TRBJ2-7
TGCGCCAGCAGCTTGGATTGGGGCATACTCATGGGAGAGACCCAGTACTTC CASSLDWGILMGETQYF TRBV5-1 few NA TRBJ2-5
TGCGCCAGCAGCCAAGAACAAGCGGGGGGGCCTGATACGCAGTATTTT CASSQEQAGGPDTQYF TRBV4-3 NA TRBD2 TRBJ2-3
TGTGCCAGCTTTGGAGGGTACGAGCAGTACTTC CASFGGYEQYF TRBV6-5 NA NA TRBJ2-7
TGTGCCAGTAGTTACTACCCGACGGGATCGAGCTCCTATAATTCACCCCTCCACTTT CASSYYPTGSSSYNSPLHF TRBV19 few NA TRBJ1-6